This T cell receptor beta chain was identified during a study of long-term antiretroviral therapy in people with HIV. About this clone: Its target is not known.

United States facilities provided treatment to all participants with HIV. Every specimen provided about 0.9-11 million cryopreserved PBMC before DNA extraction took place. Trimming took 0 bases from V and 4 from J, leaving 12 bases between them. The CDR3 extends over 15 amino acids. CDR1 is LGHNA and CDR2 is YSLEER in the germline V gene. It was version v3.0 of the immunoSEQ assay that was run at survey level. Profiled with immunoSEQ multiplex PCR; TCRdb holds only in-frame clones, not every one. The sample lists some 27,000 clones; 93% were seen once. Study findings and constraints: The study collected blood between about 2003 and 2018, possibly under older ART regimens. When set beside controls, HIV repertoires had CDR3 length ranges that were narrower.

The V gene is TRBV4-3, the J gene TRBJ1-1; D perhaps matches TRBD1 (6 bases). The clonotype was recovered from a woman in her 40s with HIV. The sample was unsorted PBMCs, taken approximately 6.3 years after starting antiretroviral therapy. The CDR3 loop is CASSQDSQGSTEAFF. In DNA form, the CDR3 reads TGCGCCAGCAGCCAAGATAGTCAGGGGAGCACTGAAGCTTTCTTT.